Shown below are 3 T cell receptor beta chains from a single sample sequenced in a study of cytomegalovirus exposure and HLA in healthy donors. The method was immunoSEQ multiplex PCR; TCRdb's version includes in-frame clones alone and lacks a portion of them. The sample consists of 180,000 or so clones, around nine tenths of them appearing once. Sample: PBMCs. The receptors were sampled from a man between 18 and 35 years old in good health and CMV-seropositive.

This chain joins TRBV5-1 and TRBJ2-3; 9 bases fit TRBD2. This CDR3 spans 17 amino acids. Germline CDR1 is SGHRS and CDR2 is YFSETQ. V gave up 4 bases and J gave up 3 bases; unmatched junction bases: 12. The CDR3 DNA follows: TGCGCCAGCAGCGATAGCGGGAGTATCTGGGAAACAGATACGCAGTATTTT. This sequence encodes CASSDSGSIWETDTQYF.

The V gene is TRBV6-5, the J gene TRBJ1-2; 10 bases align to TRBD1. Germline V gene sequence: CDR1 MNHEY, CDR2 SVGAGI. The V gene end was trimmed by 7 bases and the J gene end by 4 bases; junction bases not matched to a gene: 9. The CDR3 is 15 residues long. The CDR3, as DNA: TGTGCCAGCACTACCGGGACAGGGGCCTTCTATGGCTACACCTTC. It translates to CASTTGTGAFYGYTF.

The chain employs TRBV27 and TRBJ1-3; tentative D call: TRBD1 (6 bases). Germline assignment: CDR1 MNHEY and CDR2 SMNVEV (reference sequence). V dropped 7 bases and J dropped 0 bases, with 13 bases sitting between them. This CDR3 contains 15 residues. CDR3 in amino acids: CASKLRGGSGNTIYF. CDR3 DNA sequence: TGTGCCAGCAAACTCCGAGGGGGCTCTGGAAACACCATATATTTT.